These 32 T cell receptor beta chains were all obtained from the same sample, sequenced in a study of blood T cell repertoires in COVID-19. The assay was immunoSEQ multiplex PCR, and TCRdb's table has in-frame clones only and misses some. The sample has approximately 230,000 clones, about 80% seen once. Sequencing used peripheral blood. These TCRs come from an elderly man with acute or convalescent COVID-19.

This chain links TRBV14 with TRBJ2-7; TRBD1 is a possible D gene (6 bases). This CDR3 is 17 amino acids long. Germline CDR1 is SGHDN and CDR2 is FVKESK. Trimming cost V 1 base and J 0 bases, with 16 bases left between them. The DNA for the CDR3 is TGTGCCAGCAGCCAAGGGTGGGGGACACCAAGCTCCTACGAGCAGTACTTC. As protein: CASSQGWGTPSSYEQYF.

The rearrangement joins TRBV28 to TRBJ1-2, with 10 bases identical to TRBD1. Unmatched junction bases numbered 7, after V lost 4 bases and J lost 5 bases. Germline CDR1 is MDHEN and CDR2 is SYDVKM. This CDR3 is 15 amino acids long. The CDR3 DNA follows: TGTGCCAGCAGTTCCGGACAGGGGGTATGGTATGGCTACACCTTC. This gives the protein CASSSGQGVWYGYTF.

The rearrangement joins TRBV12-3 or TRBV12-4 to TRBJ1-5; D perhaps matches TRBD1 (6 bases). This CDR3 has 13 amino acids. V was shortened by 7 bases and J by 5 bases, with 12 bases between the two germline ends. The CDR3 reads CASTGQRDQPQHF. CDR3 DNA: TGTGCCAGCACCGGACAGCGAGATCAGCCCCAGCATTTT.

The rearrangement links TRBV10-3 to TRBJ1-2; TRBD1 matches 7 bases. V lost 3 bases to trimming and J lost 2 bases; unmatched junction nucleotides: 6. Germline CDR1 and CDR2: ENHRY and SYGVKD. The CDR3 is 15 residues long. The CDR3 loop is CAISDLTGINYGYTF. Here the CDR3 DNA reads TGTGCCATCAGTGATTTGACAGGGATCAACTATGGCTACACCTTC.

This clone was recorded only once. The V call is TRBV27, the J call TRBJ2-7, with TRBD1 matching 9 bases. Germline trimming cut 5 bases from V and 3 bases from J; bases unmatched to any gene: 2. The CDR3 extends over 13 amino acids. CDR1 and CDR2 (germline): MNHEY, SMNVEV (reference sequence). The CDR3 nucleotides read TGTGCCAGCAGTCGGACAGGGGACTACGAGCAGTACTTC. This encodes CASSRTGDYEQYF.

The chain links TRBV6-2 or TRBV6-3 to TRBJ2-7; D unresolved. The CDR3 contains 14 residues. Per the germline V gene, CDR1 is MNHEY and CDR2 is SVGEGT. The ends were cut back, 2 bases at V and 2 bases at J, with 10 bases in the middle. The chain's CDR3 is CASSYRDNPYEQYF. CDR3 nucleotide sequence: TGTGCCAGCAGTTACCGTGACAACCCCTACGAGCAGTACTTC.

V gene TRBV19 combines with J gene TRBJ2-1, with 9 bases that match TRBD1. The V segment lost 3 bases and the J segment 6 bases; nucleotides outside the gene matches: 12. This CDR3 is built from 17 residues. Per germline, CDR1 LNHDA and CDR2 SQIVND (reference sequence). CDR3 DNA sequence: TGTGCCAGTAGTATTCCTCATGCCGGGACAGGGTCCAATGAGCAGTTCTTC. Translating it yields CASSIPHAGTGSNEQFF. Variable domain in full (rest from reference TRBV19 and TRBJ2-1): DGGITQSPKYLFRKEGQNVTLSCEQNLNHDAMYWYRQDPGQGLRLIYYSQIVNDFQKGDIAEGYSVSREKKESFPLTVTSAQKNPTAFYLCASSIPHAGTGSNEQFFGPGTRLTVL.

The CDR3 protein is CASSQDRAINSPLHF. The DNA for the CDR3 is TGTGCCAGCAGCCAGGACAGGGCAATCAATTCACCCCTCCACTTT. The J gene is TRBJ1-6, the V gene TRBV7-2; 8 nucleotides align to TRBD1. V gave up 5 bases and J gave up 7 bases; unmatched junction bases: 7. CDR3 length equals 15 residues. Per the germline V gene, CDR1 is SGHTA and CDR2 is FQGNSA.

V gene TRBV5-1 combines with J gene TRBJ2-3; TRBD2 agrees at 14 bases. The CDR3 has 14 amino acids. Trimming at V came to 7 bases and at J to 6 bases, leaving 4 bases not matched to a gene. CDR1 is SGHRS, CDR2 YFSETQ, per germline. This chain's CDR3 is CASGTSGSLDTQYF. CDR3 in DNA: TGCGCCAGCGGGACTAGCGGGAGTTTGGATACGCAGTATTTT.

This clone was found once. The V and J genes are TRBV14 and TRBJ2-2; D call uncertain. Germline assignment: CDR1 SGHDN and CDR2 FVKESK. This CDR3 has 13 residues. V gave up 1 base and J gave up 11 bases, with 11 bases separating them. CDR3 in amino acids: CASSQAPRGELFF. The CDR3 DNA is TGTGCCAGCAGCCAAGCCCCCCGCGGTGAGCTGTTTTTT.

The rearrangement uses TRBV6-6 and TRBJ2-7, with D unclear. Germline V lookup: CDR1 MNHNY, CDR2 SVGAGI (reference sequence). This CDR3 has 12 residues. Trimming pared 10 bases from V and 3 bases from J, leaving 13 bases between. CDR3 sequence reads: CATSRANYEQYF. The CDR3 region has the DNA TGTGCCACCTCACGCGCCAACTACGAGCAGTACTTC.

V is TRBV19 and J is TRBJ1-4; 9 nucleotides agree with TRBD1. Germline trimming cut 4 bases from V and 3 bases from J; bases unmatched to any gene: 9. Germline V lookup: CDR1 LNHDA, CDR2 SQIVND (reference sequence). This CDR3 spans 17 amino acids. The DNA of the CDR3 is TGTGCCAGTAGTACCTCAACAGGGGGCAAGGCTAATGAAAAACTGTTTTTT. As protein: CASSTSTGGKANEKLFF.

This clone came up a few times. The genes are TRBV9 and TRBJ2-1; 11 bases are a match to TRBD2. The J segment lost 4 bases and the V segment lost 3 bases, leaving 6 bases of the junction unmatched. Looked up from germline, CDR1 is SGDLS and CDR2 is YYNGEE. The CDR3 sequence is 16 residues long. CDR3 in DNA: TGTGCCAGCAGCGGAGGGACTAGCGGAGGGTACAATGAGCAGTTCTTC. Residues: CASSGGTSGGYNEQFF. Supplemented by reference TRBV9 and TRBJ2-1, the full variable domain reads DSGVTQTPKHLITATGQRVTLRCSPRSGDLSVYWYQQSLDQGLQFLIQYYNGEERAKGNILERFSAQQFPDLHSELNLSSLELGDSALYFCASSGGTSGGYNEQFFGPGTRLTVL.

The CDR3 is CASRTGGGHQPQHF. Here the CDR3 DNA reads TGTGCCAGTCGAACGGGGGGGGGTCATCAGCCCCAGCATTTT. This sequence joins TRBV19 and TRBJ1-5, with a possible D match to TRBD1 (5 bases). Germline loops: CDR1 LNHDA, CDR2 SQIVND (reference sequence). V lost 8 bases, J lost 5 bases, and 16 bases lay in between. The CDR3 length is 14 residues.

The chain has TRBV7-2 and TRBJ2-7; tentatively, D is TRBD1 (6 bases). The length of the CDR3 is 13 residues. Looked up from germline, CDR1 is SGHTA and CDR2 is FQGNSA. Trimming removed 1 base from V and 6 bases from J, with 10 bases in between. The DNA for the CDR3 is TGTGCCAGCAGCTTAGAGACCAGGGGCGAGCAGTACTTC. Protein sequence: CASSLETRGEQYF. The full variable domain, completed using reference TRBV7-2 and TRBJ2-7, is GAGVSQSPSNKVTEKGKDVELRCDPISGHTALYWYRQSLGQGLEFLIYFQGNSAPDKSGLPSDRFSAERTGGSVSTLTIQRTQQEDSAVYLCASSLETRGEQYFGPGTRLTVT.

The chain is built from TRBV5-5 and TRBJ1-5, with D perhaps TRBD1 (6 bases). Germline values: CDR1 SGHKS, CDR2 YYEKEE (reference sequence). V gave up 4 bases and J gave up 0 bases, with 23 bases separating them. This CDR3 is built from 19 residues. The CDR3 protein is CASSPKISTGINSNQPQHF. The CDR3 DNA reads TGTGCCAGCAGCCCCAAAATAAGCACAGGGATTAATAGCAATCAGCCCCAGCATTTT. Together with reference TRBV5-5 and TRBJ1-5, the CDR3 gives the full variable domain: DAGVTQSPTHLIKTRGQQVTLRCSPISGHKSVSWYQQVLGQGPQFIFQYYEKEERGRGNFPDRFSARQFPNYSSELNVNALLLGDSALYLCASSPKISTGINSNQPQHFGDGTRLSIL.

J is TRBJ1-3 and V is TRBV9, with D uncertain. The CDR3 runs to 14 residues. Germline values: CDR1 SGDLS, CDR2 YYNGEE. Trimming cost V 5 bases and J 0 bases, with 9 bases left between them. CDR3 bases: TGTGCCAGCAGGCGGGCAGCCTCTGGAAACACCATATATTTT. Residues: CASRRAASGNTIYF. Based on the CDR3 plus reference TRBV9 and TRBJ1-3, the full variable domain is DSGVTQTPKHLITATGQRVTLRCSPRSGDLSVYWYQQSLDQGLQFLIQYYNGEERAKGNILERFSAQQFPDLHSELNLSSLELGDSALYFCASRRAASGNTIYFGEGSWLTVV.

The V call is TRBV9, the J call TRBJ2-1, with D perhaps matching TRBD1 (5 bases). The CDR3 length is 13 residues. Germline V CDR1 and CDR2: SGDLS, YYNGEE. The V end was cut by 3 bases, the J end by 6 bases, with 10 bases between. The CDR3 nucleotides are TGTGCCAGCAGCGCCGACAGTATCAATGAGCAGTTCTTC. Protein: CASSADSINEQFF.

V usage is TRBV7-2 and J usage is TRBJ2-2, with TRBD2 matching 11 bases. Germline loops: CDR1 SGHTA, CDR2 FQGNSA. After removal of 10 bases from V and 4 bases from J, the junction contained 8 bases not matched to a gene. The CDR3 covers 15 residues. This chain's CDR3 is CANRLAGSGTGELFF. The CDR3 bases are TGTGCCAACAGACTAGCGGGAAGCGGCACCGGGGAGCTGTTTTTT.

V usage is TRBV5-1 and J usage is TRBJ1-2; tentatively, D is TRBD1 (5 bases). The V gene's germline CDR1 is SGHRS and CDR2 YFSETQ. V was pared by 5 bases and J by 7 bases, with 21 bases between. The CDR3 is 15 residues long. CDR3 sequence: CASSAEEGRRVGYTF. CDR3 DNA sequence: TGCGCCAGCAGTGCCGAGGAGGGGCGAAGGGTTGGCTACACCTTC.

A remark on this clone: Within the sample, other DNA sequences also encode this same CDR3. The rearrangement uses TRBV27 and TRBJ1-5; a weak D match, TRBD1 (6 bases). Deletions cut 0 bases from V and 6 bases from J, with 12 bases between. CDR3 size: 15 residues. Germline V gene sequence: CDR1 MNHEY, CDR2 SMNVEV (reference sequence). This chain's CDR3 is CASSLSTGFGQPQHF. The CDR3, as DNA: TGTGCCAGCAGTTTATCGACAGGATTCGGTCAGCCCCAGCATTTT.

V gene TRBV18 combines with J gene TRBJ1-2; 7 positions agree with TRBD1. After removal of 0 bases from V and 5 bases from J, the junction contained 3 bases not matched to a gene. CDR3 length: 14 amino acids. The germline gives CDR1 KGHSH, CDR2 LQKENI. The CDR3 region is CASSPPGQAYGYTF. The DNA of the CDR3 is TGTGCCAGCTCACCACCAGGACAGGCTTATGGCTACACCTTC.

The sample holds one count of this clone. This sequence joins TRBV5-1 and TRBJ2-1; a weak D match, TRBD1 (6 bases). Trimming took off 3 bases at V and 8 bases at J, with 21 bases between the two ends. This CDR3 is 16 amino acids long. The V gene's germline CDR1 is SGHRS and CDR2 YFSETQ. The CDR3 DNA reads TGCGCCAGCAGCTCCTACATCTCCCACAGGGTGGATGAGCAGTTCTTC. Its protein product is CASSSYISHRVDEQFF.

This clone appeared a single time. The rearrangement uses TRBV28 and TRBJ2-7; D remains ambiguous. Germline-derived CDR1 and CDR2 are MDHEN and SYDVKM. Trimming took 8 bases from V and 4 from J, leaving 12 bases between them. The CDR3 is 12 residues long. The DNA of the CDR3 is TGTGCCAGCGCCCTACCAGGATACGAGCAGTACTTC. Its protein product is CASALPGYEQYF.

The sample holds one count of this clone. The genes are TRBV5-4 and TRBJ2-7, with 8 bases aligning to TRBD2. Germline CDR1 is SGHNT and CDR2 is YYREEE (reference sequence). The CDR3 contains 16 residues. The V and J ends lost 0 bases and 0 bases, in that order; junction bases with no gene match: 5. CDR3 residues: CASSLAGGGPSYEQYF. CDR3 DNA: TGTGCCAGCAGCTTGGCCGGCGGGGGGCCCTCCTACGAGCAGTACTTC.

This clone came up once. The chain combines TRBV5-8 with TRBJ1-2, with a possible D match to TRBD1 (5 bases). CDR3 length equals 15 residues. V was clipped by 4 bases and J by 6 bases, with 19 bases between them. The germline V gene has CDR1 SGHTS and CDR2 YDEGEE. The CDR3 protein is CASSPRRGRSDGYTF. CDR3 coding DNA: TGTGCCAGCAGCCCTCGGAGGGGAAGGTCGGATGGCTACACCTTC.

The gene calls are TRBV2 and TRBJ1-5, with a weak D call TRBD1 (6 bases). The V gene's germline CDR1 is SNHLY and CDR2 FYNNEI. The CDR3 covers 14 residues. V lost 6 bases and J 2 bases, leaving 11 bases between the germline ends. The CDR3, as DNA: TGTGCCAGCAGCCGGGACACACGCAATCAGCCCCAGCATTTT. Encoded protein: CASSRDTRNQPQHF.

The chain uses TRBV28 and TRBJ1-2, with D maybe TRBD1 (6 bases). Germline-derived CDR1 and CDR2 are MDHEN and SYDVKM. The CDR3 runs 13 residues. V lost 5 bases, J lost 8 bases, and 15 bases lay in between. The CDR3: CASSPDSSRGYTF. The CDR3 DNA reads as TGTGCCAGCAGTCCGGACAGTTCCCGGGGCTACACCTTC.

This chain connects TRBV10-2 to TRBJ1-5; 10 bases line up with TRBD1. Germline values: CDR1 WSHSY, CDR2 SAAADI. V lost 7 bases and J lost 7; bases outside the gene matches: 7. This CDR3 comprises 14 residues. The CDR3 coding sequence is TGCGCCAGCAACGAGCGGGGACAGGGGCAGCCCCAGCATTTT. Its translation: CASNERGQGQPQHF.

This clone came up many times. The rearrangement links TRBV6-5 to TRBJ2-2, with TRBD1 as a possible D gene (6 bases). Trimming took 0 bases from V and 1 from J, leaving 6 bases between them. The CDR3 spans 15 residues. Per the germline V gene, CDR1 is MNHEY and CDR2 is SVGAGI. The CDR3 reads CASSYSTGNTGELFF. The CDR3 DNA follows: TGTGCCAGCAGTTACTCGACAGGGAACACCGGGGAGCTGTTTTTT.

The chain recombines TRBV18 with TRBJ1-6; no clear D gene. This CDR3 has 16 residues. Germline V gives CDR1 KGHSH, CDR2 LQKENI. V was pared by 0 bases and J by 3 bases, with 9 bases between. The CDR3 sequence: CASSPPASHYNSPLHF. In DNA, the CDR3 is TGTGCCAGCTCACCACCGGCCAGTCACTATAATTCACCCCTCCACTTT. The full variable domain, with the rest looked up from reference TRBV18 and TRBJ1-6, is NAGVMQNPRHLVRRRGQEARLRCSPMKGHSHVYWYRQLPEEGLKFMVYLQKENIIDESGMPKERFSAEFPKEGPSILRIQQVVRGDSAAYFCASSPPASHYNSPLHFGNGTRLTVT.

The table lists this clone with a few counts. This chain uses TRBV5-1 with TRBJ1-2; 9 nucleotides match TRBD1. V lost 1 base, J lost 12 bases, and 4 bases stayed unmatched. The germline V gene has CDR1 SGHRS and CDR2 YFSETQ. The length of the CDR3 is 12 residues. For the CDR3, the DNA is TGCGCCAGCAGCTTGAGGACAGGGGAGAACACCTTC. Protein sequence: CASSLRTGENTF.